The T cell receptor beta chain under discussion was sequenced for a study of T cell changes during pregnancy in multiple sclerosis. Assay used: immunoSEQ multiplex PCR; TCRdb lists only in-frame clones, some missing. The repertoire holds about 23,000 clones, with approximately 86% as singletons. The CDR3 loop spans 13 amino acids. In germline, CDR1 is SGHTA, CDR2 FQGNSA. Trimming took off 7 bases at V and 3 bases at J, with 12 bases between the two ends. V and J are TRBV7-2 and TRBJ2-5; D perhaps matches TRBD1 (6 bases). The source of this sequence is a female donor in good health, enrolled as a control in a pregnancy study. The sample in question was CD4+ T cells from peripheral blood mononuclear cells, obtained in the first trimester of pregnancy. The CDR3 coding sequence is TGTGCCAGCAATGATAGGGGGAAAGAGACCCAGTACTTC. As protein: CASNDRGKETQYF. Supplemented by reference TRBV7-2 and TRBJ2-5, the full variable domain reads GAGVSQSPSNKVTEKGKDVELRCDPISGHTALYWYRQSLGQGLEFLIYFQGNSAPDKSGLPSDRFSAERTGGSVSTLTIQRTQQEDSAVYLCASNDRGKETQYFGPGTRLLVL.